This paragraph reports one T cell receptor (beta chain). What it binds is unknown. This CDR3 contains 13 residues. Looked up from germline, CDR1 is SGHTA and CDR2 is FQGNSA. V gave up 5 bases and J gave up 7 bases, with 14 bases separating them. The PCR made use of 60 Vbeta and 13 Jbeta primers. Only in-frame clones appear in the TCRdb table, and some are missing; sequencing was by immunoSEQ multiplex PCR. This table has over 200,000 clones, 77% appearing once. This sample is drawn from a study of cytomegalovirus exposure and HLA in healthy donors. Study-level findings and limits: In an earlier analysis, about 87% or about 30%: the productive usage of most TCR beta V segments. The CMV antigen specificity of three CMV-associated chains was confirmed through in vitro analysis.

J is TRBJ1-2 and V is TRBV7-2, with a possible D match to TRBD1 (6 bases). Sequencing was performed on PBMCs. The receptor's source is a woman aged 55-70 years in good health and CMV-seropositive. DNA for the CDR3: TGTGCCAGCAGCCCACAGGGTTCTGGTGGCTACACCTTC. Residues: CASSPQGSGGYTF.